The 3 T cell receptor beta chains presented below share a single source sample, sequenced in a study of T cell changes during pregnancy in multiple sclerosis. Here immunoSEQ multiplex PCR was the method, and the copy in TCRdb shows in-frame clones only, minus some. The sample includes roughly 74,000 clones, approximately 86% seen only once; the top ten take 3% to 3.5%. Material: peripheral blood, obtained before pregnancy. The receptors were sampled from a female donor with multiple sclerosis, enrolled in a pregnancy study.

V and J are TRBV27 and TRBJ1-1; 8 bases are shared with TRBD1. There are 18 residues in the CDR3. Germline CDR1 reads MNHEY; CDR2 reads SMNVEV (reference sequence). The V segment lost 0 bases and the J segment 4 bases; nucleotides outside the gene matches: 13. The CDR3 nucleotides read TGTGCCAGCAGTTTATCCGGACAGGGTAAGAAAGGAAGCACTGAAGCTTTCTTT. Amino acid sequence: CASSLSGQGKKGSTEAFF.

CDR3 in DNA: TGTGCCAGCGTGGGGGGGCCCTACGAGCAGTACTTC. This codes for CASVGGPYEQYF. The V call is TRBV6-6, the J call TRBJ2-7; D may be TRBD2 (7 bases). CDR1 MNHNY and CDR2 SVGAGI come from the germline V gene (reference sequence). The CDR3 runs 12 residues. The germline V and J ends were trimmed by 8 bases and 2 bases, with 10 bases remaining between them.

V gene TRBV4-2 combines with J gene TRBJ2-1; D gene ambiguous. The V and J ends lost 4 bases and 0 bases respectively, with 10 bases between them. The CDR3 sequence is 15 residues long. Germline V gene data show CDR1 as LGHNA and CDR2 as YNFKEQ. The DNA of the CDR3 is TGTGCCAGCAGCCCCCAAGTTAGCTCCTACAATGAGCAGTTCTTC. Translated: CASSPQVSSYNEQFF.